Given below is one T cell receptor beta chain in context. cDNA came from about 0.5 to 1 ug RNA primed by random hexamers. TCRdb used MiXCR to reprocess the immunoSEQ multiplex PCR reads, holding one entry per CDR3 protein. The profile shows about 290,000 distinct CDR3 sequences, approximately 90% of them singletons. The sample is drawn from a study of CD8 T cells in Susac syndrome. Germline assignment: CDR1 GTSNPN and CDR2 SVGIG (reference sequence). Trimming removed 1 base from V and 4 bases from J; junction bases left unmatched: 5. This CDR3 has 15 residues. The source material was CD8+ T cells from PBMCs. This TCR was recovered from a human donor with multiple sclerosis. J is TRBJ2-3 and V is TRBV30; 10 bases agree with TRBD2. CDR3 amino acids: CAWSDLAGVADTQYF. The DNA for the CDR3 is TGTGCCTGGAGTGACCTAGCGGGAGTGGCAGATACGCAGTATTTT.